The rows below give T cell receptor beta chains drawn from one sample of a study of blood T cell repertoires in COVID-19. The data were produced by immunoSEQ multiplex PCR, yet TCRdb's version contains in-frame clones alone and is incomplete. This sample has under 500,000 clones; roughly nine tenths occur once, and the top ten carry around 1.8%. Specimen: PBMCs or T cells enriched from blood (not recorded which). The source of these receptors is a woman between 18 and 29 years old with acute COVID-19. Each CDR3 is given with its conserved first and last residue. The D gene is left open where the match is weak. Expanded clones get a size class; other rows say once, few or many, or leave the size out.

j_gene: TRBJ2-3; d_gene: NA; v_gene: TRBV5-6; abundance: once; CDR3aa: CASSLGNSRTDTQYF; CDR3nt: TGTGCCAGCAGCTTGGGGAACAGTCGCACAGATACGCAGTATTTT
j_gene: TRBJ2-6; d_gene: NA; v_gene: TRBV18; abundance: NA; CDR3aa: CASSATGTGANVLTF; CDR3nt: TGTGCCAGCTCAGCCACAGGGACTGGGGCCAACGTCCTGACTTTC
j_gene: TRBJ1-1; d_gene: NA; v_gene: TRBV4-3; abundance: NA; CDR3aa: CASSQDLGRVGTEAFF; CDR3nt: TGCGCCAGCAGCCAAGATTTAGGCAGGGTGGGCACTGAAGCTTTCTTT
j_gene: TRBJ2-3; d_gene: NA; v_gene: TRBV10-3; abundance: NA; CDR3aa: CAITDRQTTDTQYF; CDR3nt: TGTGCCATCACGGACAGACAAACCACAGATACGCAGTATTTT
j_gene: TRBJ1-3; d_gene: TRBD1; v_gene: TRBV7-2; abundance: NA; CDR3aa: CASSLDGTGLIGNTIYF; CDR3nt: TGTGCCAGCAGCTTAGATGGGACAGGGTTGATTGGAAACACCATATATTTT
j_gene: TRBJ2-7; d_gene: TRBD1; v_gene: TRBV4-1; abundance: NA; CDR3aa: CASSQIAQLTGSSYEQYF; CDR3nt: TGCGCCAGCAGCCAAATCGCCCAGTTGACAGGGAGCTCCTACGAGCAGTACTTC
j_gene: TRBJ2-7; d_gene: NA; v_gene: TRBV19; abundance: NA; CDR3aa: CASSAHTPDSEQYF; CDR3nt: TGTGCCAGTAGTGCCCACACCCCCGACAGCGAGCAGTACTTC
j_gene: TRBJ2-7; d_gene: NA; v_gene: TRBV7-2; abundance: once; CDR3aa: CASSQAGQRYYEQYF; CDR3nt: TGTGCCAGCAGCCAGGCGGGACAGCGATACTACGAGCAGTACTTC
j_gene: TRBJ2-7; d_gene: NA; v_gene: TRBV5-6; abundance: NA; CDR3aa: CASSLGGQVTYEQYF; CDR3nt: TGTGCCAGCAGCTTGGGGGGCCAGGTGACCTACGAGCAGTACTTC
j_gene: TRBJ1-6; d_gene: NA; v_gene: TRBV9; abundance: NA; CDR3aa: CASSVDGVGSYNSPLHF; CDR3nt: TGTGCCAGCAGCGTAGACGGCGTGGGCTCGTATAATTCACCCCTCCACTTT
j_gene: TRBJ1-3; d_gene: TRBD1; v_gene: TRBV7-6; abundance: NA; CDR3aa: CASSPKTGLGNTIYF; CDR3nt: TGTGCCAGCAGCCCAAAGACAGGGTTAGGAAACACCATATATTTT
j_gene: TRBJ2-1; d_gene: NA; v_gene: TRBV27; abundance: few; CDR3aa: CASSTDRNNEQFF; CDR3nt: TGTGCCAGCAGCACCGACAGAAACAATGAGCAGTTCTTC
j_gene: TRBJ2-3; d_gene: TRBD2; v_gene: TRBV4-3; abundance: NA; CDR3aa: CASSHVTSLAGGADTQYF; CDR3nt: TGCGCCAGCAGCCACGTAACCTCACTAGCGGGAGGAGCCGATACGCAGTATTTT
j_gene: TRBJ1-2; d_gene: NA; v_gene: TRBV29-1; abundance: NA; CDR3aa: CSARKDYGYTF; CDR3nt: TGCAGCGCCAGAAAAGACTATGGCTACACCTTC
j_gene: TRBJ1-6; d_gene: NA; v_gene: TRBV7-2; abundance: NA; CDR3aa: CASSPQGIGYNSPLHF; CDR3nt: TGTGCCAGCAGCCCGCAGGGTATTGGCTATAATTCACCCCTCCACTTT
j_gene: TRBJ1-1; d_gene: NA; v_gene: TRBV7-9; abundance: NA; CDR3aa: CASSLSPEAFF; CDR3nt: TGTGCCAGCAGCCTTAGCCCGGAAGCTTTCTTT
j_gene: TRBJ2-1; d_gene: NA; v_gene: TRBV5-4; abundance: few; CDR3aa: CASSLVSSFNNEQFF; CDR3nt: TGTGCCAGCAGCTTGGTGTCTAGCTTCAACAATGAGCAGTTCTTC
j_gene: TRBJ2-4; d_gene: NA; v_gene: TRBV19; abundance: NA; CDR3aa: CASSEQNTLAKNIQYF; CDR3nt: TGTGCCAGTAGCGAACAGAATACACTAGCCAAAAACATTCAGTACTTC
j_gene: TRBJ1-5; d_gene: NA; v_gene: TRBV10-2; abundance: NA; CDR3aa: CASSESRQPNQPQHF; CDR3nt: TGCGCCAGCAGTGAGTCGAGACAGCCCAATCAGCCCCAGCATTTT
j_gene: TRBJ1-1; d_gene: NA; v_gene: TRBV7-9; abundance: NA; CDR3aa: CASSLGRGEAFF; CDR3nt: TGTGCCAGCAGCTTAGGCAGAGGTGAAGCTTTCTTT
j_gene: TRBJ1-1; d_gene: NA; v_gene: TRBV5-1; abundance: NA; CDR3aa: CASSLSSGRVNTEAFF; CDR3nt: TGCGCCAGCAGCTTGTCGTCCGGCAGGGTGAACACTGAAGCTTTCTTT
j_gene: TRBJ2-7; d_gene: TRBD1; v_gene: TRBV6-5; abundance: NA; CDR3aa: CASRTGQGPSYEQYF; CDR3nt: TGTGCCAGCAGGACGGGACAGGGCCCCTCTTACGAGCAGTACTTC
j_gene: TRBJ2-2; d_gene: TRBD2; v_gene: TRBV6-5; abundance: NA; CDR3aa: CASNRGEDTGELFF; CDR3nt: TGTGCCAGCAATCGGGGGGAGGACACCGGGGAGCTGTTTTTT
j_gene: TRBJ2-1; d_gene: TRBD2; v_gene: TRBV29-1; abundance: NA; CDR3aa: CSVGTTASGRADYNEQFF; CDR3nt: TGCAGCGTTGGCACCACAGCTAGCGGGAGGGCGGATTACAATGAGCAGTTCTTC
j_gene: TRBJ1-2; d_gene: TRBD1; v_gene: TRBV2; abundance: NA; CDR3aa: CASKGQGGNGYTF; CDR3nt: TGTGCCAGCAAAGGACAGGGCGGTAATGGCTACACCTTC
j_gene: TRBJ2-1; d_gene: NA; v_gene: TRBV12-5; abundance: NA; CDR3aa: CASGSSLTGGFYNEQFF; CDR3nt: TGTGCTAGTGGTTCCTCTCTTACCGGGGGTTTTTACAATGAGCAGTTCTTC
j_gene: TRBJ2-6; d_gene: NA; v_gene: TRBV18; abundance: NA; CDR3aa: CASSPVASTTSGANVLTF; CDR3nt: TGTGCCAGCTCACCTGTGGCTAGCACAACCTCTGGGGCCAACGTCCTGACTTTC
j_gene: TRBJ2-7; d_gene: TRBD2; v_gene: TRBV7-2; abundance: NA; CDR3aa: CASSLVASGTAYEQYF; CDR3nt: TGTGCCAGCAGCTTAGTCGCTAGCGGGACTGCATACGAGCAGTACTTC
j_gene: TRBJ1-3; d_gene: NA; v_gene: TRBV5-1; abundance: NA; CDR3aa: CASSLEAGAGNTIYF; CDR3nt: TGCGCCAGCAGCTTGGAAGCGGGTGCTGGAAACACCATATATTTT
j_gene: TRBJ2-7; d_gene: TRBD1; v_gene: TRBV6-2/TRBV6-3; abundance: once; CDR3aa: CASSHRTGSAYEQYF; CDR3nt: TGTGCCAGCAGTCACCGGACAGGGAGCGCCTACGAGCAGTACTTC
j_gene: TRBJ1-1; d_gene: NA; v_gene: TRBV5-4; abundance: few; CDR3aa: CASSARGGTEAFF; CDR3nt: TGTGCCAGCAGCGCTAGGGGAGGGACTGAAGCTTTCTTT
j_gene: TRBJ1-2; d_gene: NA; v_gene: TRBV11-2; abundance: once; CDR3aa: CASSLGRASYGYTF; CDR3nt: TGTGCCAGCAGCTTAGGCAGGGCTTCCTATGGCTACACCTTC
j_gene: TRBJ1-5; d_gene: NA; v_gene: TRBV28; abundance: NA; CDR3aa: CASTLSSGGTYSNQPQHF; CDR3nt: TGTGCCAGCACCCTGAGTAGTGGAGGAACCTATAGCAATCAGCCCCAGCATTTT
j_gene: TRBJ1-6; d_gene: NA; v_gene: TRBV4-1; abundance: NA; CDR3aa: CASSQQGYDNSPLHF; CDR3nt: TGCGCCAGCAGCCAACAGGGGTATGATAATTCACCCCTCCACTTT
j_gene: TRBJ1-6; d_gene: TRBD1; v_gene: TRBV18; abundance: NA; CDR3aa: CASSPNRGPDNSPLHF; CDR3nt: TGTGCCAGCTCCCCTAACAGGGGGCCCGATAATTCACCCCTCCACTTT
j_gene: TRBJ1-4; d_gene: TRBD1; v_gene: TRBV19; abundance: NA; CDR3aa: CASRNSGTGELPNEKLFF; CDR3nt: TGTGCCAGTAGAAATTCCGGGACAGGGGAACTACCTAATGAAAAACTGTTTTTT
j_gene: TRBJ2-6; d_gene: NA; v_gene: TRBV11-2; abundance: NA; CDR3aa: CASSLWANVLTF; CDR3nt: TGTGCCAGCAGCCTATGGGCCAACGTCCTGACTTTC
j_gene: TRBJ2-7; d_gene: NA; v_gene: TRBV11-2; abundance: NA; CDR3aa: CASTPRLSYEQYF; CDR3nt: TGTGCCAGCACCCCGAGGTTATCCTACGAGCAGTACTTC
j_gene: TRBJ1-5; d_gene: NA; v_gene: TRBV28; abundance: once; CDR3aa: CASSLQGINQPQHF; CDR3nt: TGTGCCAGCAGTTTACAGGGGATAAATCAGCCCCAGCATTTT
j_gene: TRBJ2-3; d_gene: NA; v_gene: TRBV5-1; abundance: NA; CDR3aa: CASSLGQGSTDTQYF; CDR3nt: TGCGCCAGCAGCTTGGGGCAGGGGTCCACAGATACGCAGTATTTT
j_gene: TRBJ2-7; d_gene: NA; v_gene: TRBV5-6; abundance: NA; CDR3aa: CASSLEGRGYEQYF; CDR3nt: TGTGCCAGCAGCTTGGAAGGAAGAGGCTACGAGCAGTACTTC
j_gene: TRBJ1-5; d_gene: TRBD1; v_gene: TRBV18; abundance: NA; CDR3aa: CASSFGDSGNQPQHF; CDR3nt: TGTGCCAGCTCGTTTGGGGACAGCGGCAATCAGCCCCAGCATTTT
j_gene: TRBJ2-7; d_gene: NA; v_gene: TRBV30; abundance: NA; CDR3aa: CAWSVGQGYEQYF; CDR3nt: TGTGCCTGGAGTGTGGGGCAGGGCTACGAGCAGTACTTC
j_gene: TRBJ1-1; d_gene: NA; v_gene: TRBV3-1/TRBV3-2; abundance: NA; CDR3aa: CASSQGTGRGTEAFF; CDR3nt: TGTGCCAGCAGCCAGGGTACAGGGAGGGGCACTGAAGCTTTCTTT
j_gene: TRBJ1-3; d_gene: NA; v_gene: TRBV28; abundance: few; CDR3aa: CASSPHDSSGNTIYF; CDR3nt: TGTGCCAGCAGCCCCCACGACAGCTCTGGAAACACCATATATTTT